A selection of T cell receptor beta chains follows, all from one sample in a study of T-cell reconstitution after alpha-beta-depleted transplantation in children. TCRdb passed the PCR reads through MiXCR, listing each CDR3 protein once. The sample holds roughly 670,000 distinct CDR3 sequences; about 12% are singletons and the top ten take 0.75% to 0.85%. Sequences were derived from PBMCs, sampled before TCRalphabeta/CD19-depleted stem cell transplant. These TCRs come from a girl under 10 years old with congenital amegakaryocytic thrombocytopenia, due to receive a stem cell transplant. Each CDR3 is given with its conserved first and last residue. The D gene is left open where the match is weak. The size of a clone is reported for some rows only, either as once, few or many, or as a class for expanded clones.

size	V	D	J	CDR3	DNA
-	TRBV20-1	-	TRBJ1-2	CSAGVFGYTF	TGCAGTGCTGGGGTCTTCGGCTACACCTTC
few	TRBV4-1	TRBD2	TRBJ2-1	CASSQASGRVGFF	TGCGCCAGCAGCCAGGCGAGCGGGAGGGTTGGGTTCTTC
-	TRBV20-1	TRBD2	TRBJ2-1	CSANQRETNEQFF	TGCAGTGCCAACCAGCGGGAGACAAATGAGCAGTTCTTC
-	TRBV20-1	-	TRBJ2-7	CSAREGRYSPAYEQYF	TGCAGTGCTAGAGAGGGAAGATATAGCCCAGCCTACGAGCAGTACTTC
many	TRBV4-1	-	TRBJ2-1	CASSQGMQQSSYNEQFF	TGCGCCAGCAGCCAAGGGATGCAGCAAAGCTCCTACAATGAGCAGTTCTTC
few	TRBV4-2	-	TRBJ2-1	CASSQGLERASYNEQFF	TGTGCCAGCAGCCAAGGACTCGAGCGGGCTTCCTACAATGAGCAGTTCTTC
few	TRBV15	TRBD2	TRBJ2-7	CATSRSSGGIHEQYF	TGTGCCACCAGCAGATCCTCGGGAGGGATCCACGAGCAGTACTTC
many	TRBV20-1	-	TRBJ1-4	CSGLEAGEKLFF	TGCAGTGGCCTCGAGGCAGGGGAAAAACTGTTTTTT
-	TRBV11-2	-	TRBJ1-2	CASSRMGANYGYTF	TGTGCCAGCAGCCGGATGGGGGCTAACTATGGCTACACCTTC
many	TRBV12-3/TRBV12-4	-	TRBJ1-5	CASRGNSNQPQHF	TGTGCCAGCAGGGGGAATAGCAATCAGCCCCAGCATTTT
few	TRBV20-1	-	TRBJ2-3	CSARGWVRTDTQYF	TGCAGTGCTAGAGGGTGGGTCCGCACAGATACGCAGTATTTT
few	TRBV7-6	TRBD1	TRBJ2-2	CASSHWTGAGGELFF	TGTGCCAGCAGCCACTGGACAGGGGCAGGCGGGGAGCTGTTTTTT
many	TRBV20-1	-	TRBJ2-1	CSASDPRRSSYNEQFF	TGCAGTGCGTCCGATCCGCGCCGAAGCTCCTACAATGAGCAGTTCTTC